The entry below gives a single T cell receptor (beta chain) sequence along with its context. What it binds is unknown. The sample belongs to a study of T cell repertoires in cytomegalovirus infection. In the study overall: Public TCR beta signatures indicated both CMV infection and matching HLA type. Study-level points and caveats: Dominating the ex vivo response were TCR beta clonotypes that were CMV-specific and HLA-C-restricted. Cumulative frequency (of public TCR beta family members) identified carriers of CMV plus the relevant HLA.

CDR1 and CDR2 (germline): LNHNV, YYDKDF (reference sequence). The V end was cut by 5 bases, the J end by 1 base, with 15 bases between. The CDR3 length is 15 residues. TCRdb reanalysed the reads using MiXCR and keeps one entry per CDR3 protein. This repertoire shows approximately 140,000 distinct CDR3 sequences, about 6% found once; its top ten account for 15% to 20%. Sample: PBMCs. This receptor was identified in a human donor in good health (CMV status not recorded). Some clones in this sample may be carry-over from other donors' samples. The rearrangement joins TRBV15 to TRBJ2-7, with a weak D call TRBD1 (6 bases). CDR3: CATSFINRDSYEQYF. In nucleotides, the CDR3 is TGTGCCACCAGCTTCATAAACAGGGATTCCTACGAGCAGTACTTC.